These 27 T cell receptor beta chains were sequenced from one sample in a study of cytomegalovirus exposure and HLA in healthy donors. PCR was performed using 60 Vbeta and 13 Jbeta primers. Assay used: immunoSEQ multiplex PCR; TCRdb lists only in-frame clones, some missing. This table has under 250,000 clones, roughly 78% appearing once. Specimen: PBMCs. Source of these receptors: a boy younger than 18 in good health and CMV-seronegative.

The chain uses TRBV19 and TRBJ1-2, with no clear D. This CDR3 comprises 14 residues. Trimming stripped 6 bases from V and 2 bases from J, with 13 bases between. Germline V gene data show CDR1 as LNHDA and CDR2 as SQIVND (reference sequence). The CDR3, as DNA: TGTGCCAGTAGCAAGTCCCGGGAGAACTATGGCTACACCTTC. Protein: CASSKSRENYGYTF.

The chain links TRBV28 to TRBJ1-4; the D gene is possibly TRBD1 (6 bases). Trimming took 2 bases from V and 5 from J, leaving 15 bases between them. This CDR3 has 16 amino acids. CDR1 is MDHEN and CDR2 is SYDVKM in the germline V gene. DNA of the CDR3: TGTGCCAGCAGTTTAGCAGGGGCAGGAGTAAATGAAAAACTGTTTTTT. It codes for CASSLAGAGVNEKLFF.

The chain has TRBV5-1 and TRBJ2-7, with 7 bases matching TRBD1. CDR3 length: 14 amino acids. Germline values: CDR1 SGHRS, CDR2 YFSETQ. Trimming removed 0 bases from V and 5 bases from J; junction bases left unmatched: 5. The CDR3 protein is CASSLATGVHEQYF. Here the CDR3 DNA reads TGCGCCAGCAGCTTGGCTACAGGGGTACACGAGCAGTACTTC.

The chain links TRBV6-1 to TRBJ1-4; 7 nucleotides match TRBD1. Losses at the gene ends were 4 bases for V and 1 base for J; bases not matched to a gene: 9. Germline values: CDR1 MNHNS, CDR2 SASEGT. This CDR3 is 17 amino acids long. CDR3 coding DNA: TGTGCCAGCAGTGGAAACAGGGGCGCGGAAACTAATGAAAAACTGTTTTTT. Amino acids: CASSGNRGAETNEKLFF.

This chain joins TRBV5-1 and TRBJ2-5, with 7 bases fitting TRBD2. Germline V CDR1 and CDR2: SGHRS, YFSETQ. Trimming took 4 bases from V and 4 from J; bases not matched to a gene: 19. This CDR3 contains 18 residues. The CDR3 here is CASSPGRGPGSRGETQYF. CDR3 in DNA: TGCGCCAGCAGCCCGGGGAGGGGACCGGGTTCCCGCGGAGAGACCCAGTACTTC.

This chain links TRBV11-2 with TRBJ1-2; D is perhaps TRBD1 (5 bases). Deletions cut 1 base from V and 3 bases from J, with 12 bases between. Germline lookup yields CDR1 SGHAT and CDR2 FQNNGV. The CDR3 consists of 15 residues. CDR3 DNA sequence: TGTGCCAGCAGCTTAGGGAGGGCGGGGGACTATGGCTACACCTTC. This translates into CASSLGRAGDYGYTF.

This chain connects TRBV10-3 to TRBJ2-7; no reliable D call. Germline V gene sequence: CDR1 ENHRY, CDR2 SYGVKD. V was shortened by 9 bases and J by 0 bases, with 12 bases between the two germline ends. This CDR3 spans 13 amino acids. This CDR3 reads CAIRLESSYEQYF. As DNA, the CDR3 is TGTGCCATTAGGTTGGAGAGCTCCTACGAGCAGTACTTC.

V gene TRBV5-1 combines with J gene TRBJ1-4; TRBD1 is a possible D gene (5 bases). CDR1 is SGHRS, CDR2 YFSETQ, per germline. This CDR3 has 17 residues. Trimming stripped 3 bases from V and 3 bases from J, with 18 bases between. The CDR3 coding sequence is TGCGCCAGCAGCTGGGGGGGATCCCAGACAGCTAATGAAAAACTGTTTTTT. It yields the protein CASSWGGSQTANEKLFF.

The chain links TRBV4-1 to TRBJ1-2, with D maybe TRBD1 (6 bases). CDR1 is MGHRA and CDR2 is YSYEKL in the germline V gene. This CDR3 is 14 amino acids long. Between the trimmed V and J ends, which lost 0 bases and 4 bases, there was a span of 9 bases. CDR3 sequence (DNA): TGCGCCAGCAGCCAAGAGAAGACAGGCTATGGCTACACCTTC. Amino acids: CASSQEKTGYGYTF.

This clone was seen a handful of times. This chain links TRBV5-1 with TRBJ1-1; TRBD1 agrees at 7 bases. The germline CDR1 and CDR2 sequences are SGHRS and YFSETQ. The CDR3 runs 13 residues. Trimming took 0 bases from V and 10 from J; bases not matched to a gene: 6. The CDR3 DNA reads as TGCGCCAGCAGCTTGGAAGGGGGCGATCCAGCTTTCTTT. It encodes CASSLEGGDPAFF.

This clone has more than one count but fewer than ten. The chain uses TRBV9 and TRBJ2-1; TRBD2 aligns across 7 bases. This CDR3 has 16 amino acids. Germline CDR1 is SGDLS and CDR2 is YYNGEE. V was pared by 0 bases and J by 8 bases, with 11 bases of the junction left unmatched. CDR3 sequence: CASSVEWGGEWDEQFF. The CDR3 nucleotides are TGTGCCAGCAGCGTAGAGTGGGGGGGGGAATGGGATGAGCAGTTCTTC.

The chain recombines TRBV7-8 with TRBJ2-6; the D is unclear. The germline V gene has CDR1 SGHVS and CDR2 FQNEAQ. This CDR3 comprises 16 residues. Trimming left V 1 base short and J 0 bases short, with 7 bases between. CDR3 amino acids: CASSLVRSSGANVLTF. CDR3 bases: TGTGCCAGCAGCTTAGTTCGTAGCTCTGGGGCCAACGTCCTGACTTTC.

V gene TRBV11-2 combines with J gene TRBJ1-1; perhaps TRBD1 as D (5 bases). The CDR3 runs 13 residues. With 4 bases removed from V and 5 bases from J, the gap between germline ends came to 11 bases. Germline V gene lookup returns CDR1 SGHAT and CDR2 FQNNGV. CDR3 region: CASSSASGTEAFF. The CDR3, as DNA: TGTGCCAGCAGCTCCGCCTCAGGGACTGAAGCTTTCTTT.

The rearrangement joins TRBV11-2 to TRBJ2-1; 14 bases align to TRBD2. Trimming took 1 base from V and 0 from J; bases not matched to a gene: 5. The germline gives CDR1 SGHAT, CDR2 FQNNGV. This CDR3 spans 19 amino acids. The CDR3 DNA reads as TGTGCCAGCAGCTTAGTCGGACTAGCGGGAGGTAGCTCCTACAATGAGCAGTTCTTC. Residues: CASSLVGLAGGSSYNEQFF.

For the CDR3, the DNA is TGTGCCAGCAACCGTCGGGGGGGAGACAATGAGCAGTTCTTC. Residues: CASNRRGGDNEQFF. The chain carries TRBV7-2 and TRBJ2-1; TRBD2 agrees at 8 bases. V lost 7 bases to trimming and J lost 5 bases; unmatched junction nucleotides: 7. The CDR3 extends over 14 amino acids. Per the germline V gene, CDR1 is SGHTA and CDR2 is FQGNSA.

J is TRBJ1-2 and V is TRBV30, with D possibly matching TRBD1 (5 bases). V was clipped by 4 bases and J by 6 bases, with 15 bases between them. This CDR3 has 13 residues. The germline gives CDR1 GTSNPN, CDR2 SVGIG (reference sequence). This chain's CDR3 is CAWTVGGEDGYTF. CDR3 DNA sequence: TGTGCCTGGACCGTGGGGGGGGAAGATGGCTACACCTTC. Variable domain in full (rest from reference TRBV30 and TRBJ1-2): SQTIHQWPATLVQPVGSPLSLECTVEGTSNPNLYWYRQAAGRGLQLLFYSVGIGQISSEVPQNLSASRPQDRQFILSSKKLLLSDSGFYLCAWTVGGEDGYTFGSGTRLTVV.

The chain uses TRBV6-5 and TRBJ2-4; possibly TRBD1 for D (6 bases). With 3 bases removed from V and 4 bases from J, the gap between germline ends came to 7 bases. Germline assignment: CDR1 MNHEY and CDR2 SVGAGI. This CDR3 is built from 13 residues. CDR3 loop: CASSYGQKNIQYF. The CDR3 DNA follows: TGTGCCAGCAGTTATGGACAGAAAAACATTCAGTACTTC.

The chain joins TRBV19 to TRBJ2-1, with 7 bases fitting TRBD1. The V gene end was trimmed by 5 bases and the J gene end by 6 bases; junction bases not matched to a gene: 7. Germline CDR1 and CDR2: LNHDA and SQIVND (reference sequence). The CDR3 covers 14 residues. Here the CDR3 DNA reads TGTGCCAGTAGTCTTAGGACAGGAATCAATGAGCAGTTCTTC. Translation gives CASSLRTGINEQFF.

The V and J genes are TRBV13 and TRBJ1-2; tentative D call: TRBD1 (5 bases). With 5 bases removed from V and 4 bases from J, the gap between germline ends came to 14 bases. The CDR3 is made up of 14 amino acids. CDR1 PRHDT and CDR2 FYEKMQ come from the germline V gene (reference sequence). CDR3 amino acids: CASSLLRGVYGYTF. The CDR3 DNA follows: TGTGCCAGCAGCCTGTTACGGGGGGTCTATGGCTACACCTTC.

Here the CDR3 reads CAWDRTGKEKLFF. The CDR3, as DNA: TGTGCCTGGGACAGGACAGGGAAAGAAAAACTGTTTTTT. The rearrangement links TRBV30 to TRBJ1-4; 8 bases map to TRBD1. Germline V lookup: CDR1 GTSNPN, CDR2 SVGIG (reference sequence). J gave up 8 bases and V 5 bases, and 7 bases lay outside the gene matches. The CDR3 consists of 13 residues.

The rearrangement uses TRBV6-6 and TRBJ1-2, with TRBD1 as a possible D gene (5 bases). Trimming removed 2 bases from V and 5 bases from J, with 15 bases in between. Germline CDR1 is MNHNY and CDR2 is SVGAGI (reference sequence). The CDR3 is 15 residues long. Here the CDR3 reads CASSYGLTGGYGYTF. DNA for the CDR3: TGTGCCAGCAGTTACGGTCTTACGGGGGGTTATGGCTACACCTTC.

The CDR3 spells CSVPLRATDTEAFF. CDR3 DNA: TGCAGCGTCCCCCTCAGGGCGACGGACACTGAAGCTTTCTTT. The J gene is TRBJ1-1, the V gene TRBV29-1, with a tentative D call TRBD1 (5 bases). Trimming took off 6 bases at V and 3 bases at J, with 17 bases between the two ends. The CDR3 sequence is 14 residues long. CDR1 is SQVTM and CDR2 is ANQGSEA in the germline V gene.

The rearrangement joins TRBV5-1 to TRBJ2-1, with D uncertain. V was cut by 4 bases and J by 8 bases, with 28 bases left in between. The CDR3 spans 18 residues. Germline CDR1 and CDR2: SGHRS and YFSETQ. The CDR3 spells CASSRTSWVQRRGDEQFF. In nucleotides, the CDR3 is TGCGCCAGCAGCCGCACGAGTTGGGTCCAGCGACGAGGCGATGAGCAGTTCTTC. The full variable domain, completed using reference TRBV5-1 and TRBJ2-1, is KAGVTQTPRYLIKTRGQQVTLSCSPISGHRSVSWYQQTPGQGLQFLFEYFSETQRNKGNFPGRFSGRQFSNSRSEMNVSTLELGDSALYLCASSRTSWVQRRGDEQFFGPGTRLTVL.

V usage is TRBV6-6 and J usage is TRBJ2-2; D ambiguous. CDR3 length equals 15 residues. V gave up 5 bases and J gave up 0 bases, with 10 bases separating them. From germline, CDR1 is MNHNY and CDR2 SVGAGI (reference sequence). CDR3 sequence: CASSVEQSNTGELFF. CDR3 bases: TGTGCCAGCAGTGTAGAACAGTCGAACACCGGGGAGCTGTTTTTT.

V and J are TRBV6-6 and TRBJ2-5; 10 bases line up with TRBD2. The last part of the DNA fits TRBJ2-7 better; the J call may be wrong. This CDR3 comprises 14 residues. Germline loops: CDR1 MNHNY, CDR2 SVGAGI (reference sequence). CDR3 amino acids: CASSKLAGTGEQYF. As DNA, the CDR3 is TGTGCCAGCAGTAAACTAGCGGGGACGGGCGAGCAGTACTTC.

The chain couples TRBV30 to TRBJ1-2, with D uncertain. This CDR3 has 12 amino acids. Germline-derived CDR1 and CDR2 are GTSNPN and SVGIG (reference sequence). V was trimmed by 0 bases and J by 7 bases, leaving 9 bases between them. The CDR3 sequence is CAWSVLSGGYTF. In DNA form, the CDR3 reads TGTGCCTGGAGTGTCCTGTCGGGTGGCTACACCTTC.

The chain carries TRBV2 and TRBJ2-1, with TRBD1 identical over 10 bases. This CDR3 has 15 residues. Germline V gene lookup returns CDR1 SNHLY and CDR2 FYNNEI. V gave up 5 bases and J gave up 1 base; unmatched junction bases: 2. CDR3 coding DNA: TGTGCCAGCAGTCGACAGGGGGCATCCTACAATGAGCAGTTCTTC. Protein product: CASSRQGASYNEQFF.